This T cell receptor beta chain stems from a study of immune evolution from preneoplasia to lung adenocarcinoma. Only one count was recorded for this clone. The CDR3 has 17 amino acids. Trimming removed 0 bases from V and 0 bases from J, with 15 bases in between. CDR1 is LNHDA, CDR2 SQIVND, per germline (reference sequence). Profiling relied on immunoSEQ multiplex PCR, and the TCRdb table lists in-frame clones only, not all of them. Found here are some 5,700 clones, 80% to 90% of them singletons; the top ten hold over 6%. The chain carries TRBV19 and TRBJ2-7; TRBD2 might be the D (5 bases). The sample consisted of FFPE adjacent normal lung tissue. This sequence was found in a donor at least 70 years old with lung adenocarcinoma. The CDR3 spells CASSIDGIGARSYEQYF. The CDR3 DNA sequence: TGTGCCAGTAGTATAGACGGGATAGGAGCGCGCTCCTACGAGCAGTACTTC.